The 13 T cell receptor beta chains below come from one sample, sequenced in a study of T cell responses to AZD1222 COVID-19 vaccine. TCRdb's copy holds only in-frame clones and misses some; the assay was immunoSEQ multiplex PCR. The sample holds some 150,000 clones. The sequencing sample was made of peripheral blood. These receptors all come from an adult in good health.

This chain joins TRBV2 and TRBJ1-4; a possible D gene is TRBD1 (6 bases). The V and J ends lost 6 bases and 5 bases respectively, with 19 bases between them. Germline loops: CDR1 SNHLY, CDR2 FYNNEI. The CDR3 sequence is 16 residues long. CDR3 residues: CASRGSRDILNEKLFF. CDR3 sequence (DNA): TGTGCCAGCAGAGGCTCCCGGGACATCTTAAATGAAAAACTGTTTTTT.

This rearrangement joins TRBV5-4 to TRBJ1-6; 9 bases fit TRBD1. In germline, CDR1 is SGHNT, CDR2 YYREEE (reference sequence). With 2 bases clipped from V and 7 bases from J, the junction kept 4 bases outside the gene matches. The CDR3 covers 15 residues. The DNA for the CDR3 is TGTGCCAGCAGCTTAGGGACAGGGAGAAATTCACCCCTCCACTTT. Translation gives CASSLGTGRNSPLHF.

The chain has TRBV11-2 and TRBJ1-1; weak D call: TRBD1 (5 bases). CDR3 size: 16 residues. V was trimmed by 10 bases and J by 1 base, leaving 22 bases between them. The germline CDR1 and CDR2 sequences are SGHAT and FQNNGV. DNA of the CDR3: TGTGCCACCAAACGGAACCCGGGGGGAACGAACACTGAAGCTTTCTTT. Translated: CATKRNPGGTNTEAFF.

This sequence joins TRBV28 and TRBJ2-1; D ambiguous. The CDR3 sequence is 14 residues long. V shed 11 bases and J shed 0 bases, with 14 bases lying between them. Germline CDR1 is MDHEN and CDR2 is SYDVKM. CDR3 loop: CAVSGSSSYNEQFF. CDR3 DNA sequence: TGTGCCGTCTCGGGTTCAAGCTCCTACAATGAGCAGTTCTTC. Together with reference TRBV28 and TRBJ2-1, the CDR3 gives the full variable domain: DVKVTQSSRYLVKRTGEKVFLECVQDMDHENMFWYRQDPGLGLRLIYFSYDVKMKEKGDIPEGYSVSREKKERFSLILESASTNQTSMYLCAVSGSSSYNEQFFGPGTRLTVL.

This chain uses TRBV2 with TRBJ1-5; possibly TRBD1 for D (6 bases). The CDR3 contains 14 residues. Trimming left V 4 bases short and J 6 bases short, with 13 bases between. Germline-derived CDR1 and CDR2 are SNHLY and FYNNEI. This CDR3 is CASSAQGSGQPQHF. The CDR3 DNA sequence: TGTGCCAGCAGTGCTCAGGGGTCCGGTCAGCCCCAGCATTTT.

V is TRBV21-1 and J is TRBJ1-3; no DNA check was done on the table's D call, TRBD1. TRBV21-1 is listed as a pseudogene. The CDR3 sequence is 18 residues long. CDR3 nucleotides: TGTGCCAGCAGCAAAAGGAAGGTGACAACCGCCTCTGGAAACACCATATATTTT. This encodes CASSKRKVTTASGNTIYF.

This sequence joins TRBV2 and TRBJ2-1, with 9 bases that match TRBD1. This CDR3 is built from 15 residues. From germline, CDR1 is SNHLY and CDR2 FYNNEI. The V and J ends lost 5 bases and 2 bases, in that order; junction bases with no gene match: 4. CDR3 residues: CASSLQGAAYNEQFF. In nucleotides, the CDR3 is TGTGCCAGCAGTCTACAGGGGGCCGCCTACAATGAGCAGTTCTTC.

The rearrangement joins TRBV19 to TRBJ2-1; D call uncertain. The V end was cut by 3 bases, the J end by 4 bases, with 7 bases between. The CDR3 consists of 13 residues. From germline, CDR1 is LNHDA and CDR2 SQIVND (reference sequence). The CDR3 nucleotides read TGTGCCAGTAGTATGGGCCCTTACAATGAGCAGTTCTTC. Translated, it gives CASSMGPYNEQFF. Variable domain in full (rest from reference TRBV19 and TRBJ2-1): DGGITQSPKYLFRKEGQNVTLSCEQNLNHDAMYWYRQDPGQGLRLIYYSQIVNDFQKGDIAEGYSVSREKKESFPLTVTSAQKNPTAFYLCASSMGPYNEQFFGPGTRLTVL.

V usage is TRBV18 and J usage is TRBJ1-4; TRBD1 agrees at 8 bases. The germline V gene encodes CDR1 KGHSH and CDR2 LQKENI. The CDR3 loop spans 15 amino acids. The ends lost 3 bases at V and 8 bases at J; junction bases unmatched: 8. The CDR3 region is CASSPLGDRTEKLFF. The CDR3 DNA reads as TGTGCCAGCTCACCCCTAGGGGACAGGACCGAAAAACTGTTTTTT. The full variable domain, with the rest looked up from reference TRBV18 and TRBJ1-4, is NAGVMQNPRHLVRRRGQEARLRCSPMKGHSHVYWYRQLPEEGLKFMVYLQKENIIDESGMPKERFSAEFPKEGPSILRIQQVVRGDSAAYFCASSPLGDRTEKLFFGSGTQLSVL.

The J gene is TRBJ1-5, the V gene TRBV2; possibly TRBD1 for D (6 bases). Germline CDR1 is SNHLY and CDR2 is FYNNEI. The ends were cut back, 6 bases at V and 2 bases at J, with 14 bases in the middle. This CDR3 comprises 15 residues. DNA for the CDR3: TGTGCCAGCAGAGCACAGGGAAACGGCAATCAGCCCCAGCATTTT. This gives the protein CASRAQGNGNQPQHF.

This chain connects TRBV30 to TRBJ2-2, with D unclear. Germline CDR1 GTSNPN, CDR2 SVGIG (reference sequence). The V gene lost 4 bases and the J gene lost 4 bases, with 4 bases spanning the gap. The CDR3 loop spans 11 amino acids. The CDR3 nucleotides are TGTGCCTGGAAGGTCACCGGGGAGCTGTTTTTT. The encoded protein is CAWKVTGELFF.

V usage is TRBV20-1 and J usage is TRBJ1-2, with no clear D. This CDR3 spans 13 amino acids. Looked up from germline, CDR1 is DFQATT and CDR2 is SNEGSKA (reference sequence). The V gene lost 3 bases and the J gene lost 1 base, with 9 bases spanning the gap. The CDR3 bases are TGCAGTGCTAGTTTGGCGGTTAACTATGGCTACACCTTC. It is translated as CSASLAVNYGYTF.

In DNA form, the CDR3 reads TGTGCCAGCAGCTTAGGGGGCGGGGTGGATACGCAGTATTTT. This encodes CASSLGGGVDTQYF. V gene TRBV11-3 combines with J gene TRBJ2-3; D is possibly TRBD2 (6 bases). The CDR3 runs to 14 residues. The germline V and J ends were trimmed by 1 base and 6 bases, with 11 bases remaining between them. From germline, CDR1 is SGHNT and CDR2 YENEEA.